These 16 T cell receptor beta chains originate from one sample sequenced in a study of identical twins. TCRdb called the 5' RACE reads again in MiXCR, with one record for every CDR3 protein. The sample holds 520,000 or so distinct CDR3 sequences, 20% to 25% seen once. These data also formed part of another study, on T cells expressing NK-cell markers.

The specimen was CD4+ T cells sorted from blood. The origin of the receptors is a woman between 18 and 29 years old in good health.

This clonotype showed up many times. The chain is built from TRBV12-3 or TRBV12-4 and TRBJ1-1; D unresolved. The CDR3 totals 11 residues. Trimming took off 8 bases at V and 11 bases at J, with 15 bases between the two ends. CDR3 sequence (DNA): TGTGCCAGCGGGGTTCGTGGGGATGCTTTCTTT. Amino acid sequence: CASGVRGDAFF.

As to this clonotype: This clone may be a read error of a much larger clone one base away. The chain uses TRBV20-1 and TRBJ2-1; no clear D. The germline gives CDR1 DFQATT, CDR2 SNEGSKA (reference sequence). Between the trimmed V and J ends, which lost 6 bases and 12 bases, there was a span of 18 bases. The CDR3 consists of 12 residues. CDR3 nucleotide sequence: TGCAGTGCCATCCCGATCTTGGGCTCGCAGTTCTTC. It is translated as CSAIPILGSQFF.

This sequence joins TRBV6-1 and TRBJ1-1, with 8 bases identical to TRBD1. The germline gives CDR1 MNHNS, CDR2 SASEGT. There are 16 residues in the CDR3. With V trimmed by 7 bases and J by 1 base, 11 bases remained unmatched. The CDR3 loop reads CASTNIRGRGNTEAFF. CDR3 DNA sequence: TGTGCCAGCACAAACATCAGGGGGCGCGGGAACACTGAAGCTTTCTTT.

Only one count was recorded for this clonotype. This chain joins TRBV6-1 and TRBJ1-1; D not resolved. The V and J ends lost 7 bases and 0 bases respectively, with 12 bases between them. Germline V lookup: CDR1 MNHNS, CDR2 SASEGT. The CDR3 is 14 amino acids. The CDR3 loop is CASTDSTVNTEAFF. The CDR3 region has the DNA TGTGCCAGCACCGACTCTACAGTGAACACTGAAGCTTTCTTT.

V gene TRBV24-1 combines with J gene TRBJ2-1, with 13 bases that match TRBD2. Germline V gene sequence: CDR1 KGHDR, CDR2 SFDVKD. This CDR3 has 15 amino acids. Trimming at V came to 4 bases and at J to 8 bases, leaving 4 bases not matched to a gene. DNA for the CDR3: TGTGCCACCAGTGACCCCGGGACTAGCGGGGATGAGCAGTTCTTC. Translation gives CATSDPGTSGDEQFF.

This clonotype appeared many times. The chain carries TRBV9 and TRBJ2-7; a weak D match, TRBD2 (5 bases). The ends were cut back, 0 bases at V and 7 bases at J, with 11 bases in the middle. Germline V gene data show CDR1 as SGDLS and CDR2 as YYNGEE. This CDR3 has 13 amino acids. CDR3 sequence (DNA): TGTGCCAGCAGCGTAGGGCCGGACTGGGAGCAGTACTTC. It encodes CASSVGPDWEQYF.

This clonotype has only a few counts. The chain combines TRBV20-1 with TRBJ2-7; D possibly matches TRBD1 or TRBD2 (6 bases each). The CDR3 has 16 amino acids. Germline CDR1 DFQATT, CDR2 SNEGSKA (reference sequence). The DNA of the CDR3 is TGCAGCGCTCGACGAGGGGGGCTCGCGAGCTCCTACGAGCAGTACTTC. Translation: CSARRGGLASSYEQYF.

This clonotype was seen a handful of times. The chain recombines TRBV10-3 with TRBJ1-2, with 10 positions matching TRBD1. Germline V gene lookup returns CDR1 ENHRY and CDR2 SYGVKD. The CDR3 sequence is 14 residues long. V lost 6 bases and J lost 4; bases outside the gene matches: 5. CDR3 amino acids: CAISSDRGIYGYTF. DNA for the CDR3: TGTGCCATCAGCTCGGACAGGGGGATCTATGGCTACACCTTC.

Only one count was recorded for this clonotype. The CDR3, as DNA: TGTGCCAGCAGTGACTCGACAGGGGACTACAATGAGCAGTTCTTC. Protein product: CASSDSTGDYNEQFF. The rearrangement joins TRBV6-4 to TRBJ2-1; 8 positions agree with TRBD1. V dropped 0 bases and J dropped 3; count of bases not matched to a gene: 1. This CDR3 has 15 residues. CDR1 is MRHNA and CDR2 is SNTAGT in the germline V gene.

The chain combines TRBV24-1 with TRBJ2-2, with D perhaps matching TRBD2 (5 bases). Germline V gene lookup returns CDR1 KGHDR and CDR2 SFDVKD. The V gene lost 4 bases and the J gene lost 3 bases, with 11 bases spanning the gap. CDR3 length equals 15 residues. CDR3 sequence: CATSDPGTYTGELFF. CDR3 nucleotide sequence: TGTGCCACCAGTGACCCGGGAACCTACACCGGGGAGCTGTTTTTT.

V and J are TRBV6-2 or TRBV6-3 and TRBJ2-4, with TRBD2 matching 9 bases. Germline CDR1 MNHEY, CDR2 SVGEGT. V shed 5 bases, J shed 3 bases, and the junction held 17 bases outside the gene matches. The CDR3 extends over 19 amino acids. CDR3 DNA: TGTGCCAGCAGTAGACCGACGGCGGGAGGGCCCTCGAGCAAAAACATTCAGTACTTC. Protein sequence: CASSRPTAGGPSSKNIQYF.

The V gene is TRBV14, the J gene TRBJ2-7, with D unclear. Germline V lookup: CDR1 SGHDN, CDR2 FVKESK. V gave up 2 bases and J gave up 6 bases, with 14 bases separating them. This CDR3 has 14 residues. Here the CDR3 DNA reads TGTGCCAGCAGCCAAAACCTCTGGTTGGCCGAGCAGTACTTC. Residues: CASSQNLWLAEQYF. Together with reference TRBV14 and TRBJ2-7, the CDR3 gives the full variable domain: EAGVTQFPSHSVIEKGQTVTLRCDPISGHDNLYWYRRVMGKEIKFLLHFVKESKQDESGMPNNRFLAERTGGTYSTLKVQPAELEDSGVYFCASSQNLWLAEQYFGPGTRLTVT.

This clonotype has a count of ten or more. V and J are TRBV5-1 and TRBJ2-7; 10 bases match TRBD2. CDR1 is SGHRS and CDR2 is YFSETQ in the germline V gene. V trimming: 0 bases; J trimming: 5 bases; junction bases outside the gene matches: 5. The CDR3 is 15 amino acids. CDR3 bases: TGCGCCAGCAGCTTGGCTCTAGCGGGAGTCAACGAGCAGTACTTC. Translated, it gives CASSLALAGVNEQYF.

This clonotype came up a few times. This chain connects TRBV12-3 or TRBV12-4 to TRBJ2-7; possibly TRBD1 or TRBD2 for D (5 bases each). V was trimmed by 2 bases and J by 5 bases, leaving 10 bases between them. The CDR3 contains 13 residues. CDR3 loop: CASSLNWDHEQYF. The CDR3 DNA sequence: TGTGCCAGCAGTTTAAATTGGGACCACGAGCAGTACTTC.

This clonotype occurred once. The V gene is TRBV18, the J gene TRBJ2-6; TRBD1 or TRBD2 may be the D gene (5 bases each). This CDR3 has 13 residues. Germline CDR1 reads KGHSH; CDR2 reads LQKENI. The ends were cut back, 3 bases at V and 9 bases at J, with 9 bases in the middle. CDR3 loop: CASSPGPGNVLTF. The CDR3, as DNA: TGTGCCAGCTCACCGGGACCGGGCAACGTCCTGACTTTC.

This clonotype was seen a few times. The V and J genes are TRBV3-1 and TRBJ2-7, with TRBD2 identical over 10 bases. Germline V gene data show CDR1 as LGHDT and CDR2 as YNNKEL (reference sequence). With V trimmed by 7 bases and J by 1 base, 7 bases remained unmatched. This CDR3 spans 15 amino acids. The CDR3 coding sequence is TGTGCCAGCACTACTAGCGGGGCGAATTCCTACGAGCAGTACTTC. Residues: CASTTSGANSYEQYF.